Sequencing of this T cell receptor beta chain was carried out in a study of graft-versus-host responses after intestinal transplantation. Turning to the study itself: The study gave all recipients anti-thymocyte globulin induction, then tacrolimus and steroids for roughly 3 years.

The V gene lost 2 bases and the J gene lost 3 bases, with 3 bases spanning the gap. The germline V gene has CDR1 SGHRS and CDR2 YFSETQ. The CDR3 loop spans 12 amino acids. The data were produced by immunoSEQ multiplex PCR, yet TCRdb's version contains in-frame clones alone and is incomplete. The sample has 13,000 or so clones, roughly 74% seen once. Graft samples were processed, releasing intraepithelial and lamina propria lymphocytes. Study-level findings and limits: Declines in HvG clones occurring early post-transplant were associated with peak circulating GvH clone levels.

Details on this clone: Its target is not known.

Sequences were derived from ileum tissue, sampled 16 days after intestinal transplant. The clonotype was recovered from a human patient who received an intestinal transplant, so some T cells may come from the graft donor. The chain employs TRBV5-1 and TRBJ2-1; unclear D gene. DNA for the CDR3: TGCGCCAGCAGCTTCGTCTACAATGAGCAGTTCTTC. Translating gives CASSFVYNEQFF.